The 15 T cell receptor beta chains reported below all come from one sample, sequenced in a study of molecular identifiers for immune sequencing clone quantification. TCRdb reprocessed the PCR reads via MiXCR and lists one record per CDR3 protein. Of 7,500 to 10,000 distinct CDR3 sequences listed, roughly an eighth are singletons. The material sequenced was naive CD8+ T cells from blood, with Jurkat cell RNA spiked in. Subset meaning: FACS-sorted CD8+CD4-CCR7+CD45RA+ naive T cells. These receptors all come from a human donor in good health. Some libraries in this study had Jurkat cell RNA spiked in.

This clonotype was seen a handful of times. A much larger clone sits a single nucleotide away, making a read error possible. The CDR3 region has the DNA TGTGCCAGCAGCAAAGTCCGGTACGAGCAGTACTTC. This encodes CASSKVRYEQYF. The chain joins TRBV21-1 to TRBJ2-7. TRBV21-1 constitutes a pseudogene. CDR3 length equals 12 residues.

This clonotype was seen ten or more times. The chain employs TRBV27 and TRBJ2-7; D is unresolved. The germline CDR1 and CDR2 sequences are MNHEY and SMNVEV (reference sequence). Trimming took 7 bases from V and 6 from J, leaving 10 bases between them. The CDR3 loop spans 11 amino acids. The CDR3 sequence: CASIHASEQYF. Here the CDR3 DNA reads TGTGCCAGCATACACGCCAGCGAGCAGTACTTC.

This clonotype is labeled medium-sized (0.01 to 0.1%). The CDR3 region is CSARGQGRADTQYF. CDR3 bases: TGCAGTGCTAGAGGACAGGGGAGGGCAGATACGCAGTATTTT. The V call is TRBV20-1, the J call TRBJ2-3; weak D call: TRBD1 (8 bases). The CDR3 covers 14 residues. Germline CDR1 and CDR2: DFQATT and SNEGSKA (reference sequence). The V and J ends lost 1 base and 4 bases respectively, with 12 bases between them.

Within the sample, this clonotype is medium-sized (0.01 to 0.1%). This rearrangement joins TRBV20-1 to TRBJ2-3; 9 bases align to TRBD1. The V segment lost 4 bases and the J segment 2 bases; nucleotides outside the gene matches: 10. Germline-derived CDR1 and CDR2 are DFQATT and SNEGSKA (reference sequence). The CDR3 covers 16 residues. The CDR3 coding sequence is TGCAGTGCTACTCAAGCCGGGACAGGGATCACAGATACGCAGTATTTT. Translating gives CSATQAGTGITDTQYF.

A word on this clonotype: No conserved phenylalanine or tryptophan is present at the end of the CDR3, so a read error is the likely explanation. The rearrangement uses TRBV28 and TRBJ2-3; D is unresolved. Germline V gene sequence: CDR1 MDHEN, CDR2 SYDVKM. V lost 6 bases and J 2 bases, leaving 21 bases between the germline ends. The CDR3 covers 17 residues. This CDR3 reads CASRSPQLFGTTDTQYV. The CDR3 coding sequence is TGTGCCAGCAGGAGCCCGCAGCTTTTCGGTACCACAGATACGCAGTATGTC.

This clonotype rates as medium-sized. The chain combines TRBV19 with TRBJ2-3; 8 bases fit TRBD2. The CDR3 contains 17 residues. The J segment lost 2 bases and the V segment lost 7 bases, leaving 14 bases of the junction unmatched. Germline lookup yields CDR1 LNHDA and CDR2 SQIVND (reference sequence). DNA of the CDR3: TGTGCCAGTACCCACGGGAAGCGGGGGCTCATCACAGATACGCAGTATTTT. Translating it yields CASTHGKRGLITDTQYF.

This clonotype showed up many times. This sequence joins TRBV7-9 and TRBJ1-5; D call uncertain. This CDR3 is 18 amino acids long. CDR1 and CDR2 from the germline V gene are SEHNR and FQNEAQ (reference sequence). Trimming pared 1 base from V and 7 bases from J, leaving 23 bases between. In DNA, the CDR3 is TGTGCCAGCAGCTTAGGGAGCCAGGTGCCGCCCGCGGTACAGCCCCAGCATTTT. Its protein product is CASSLGSQVPPAVQPQHF. The full variable domain, its missing parts supplied by reference TRBV7-9 and TRBJ1-5, is DTGVSQNPRHKITKRGQNVTFRCDPISEHNRLYWYRQTLGQGPEFLTYFQNEAQLEKSRLLSDRFSAERPKGSFSTLEIQRTEQGDSAMYLCASSLGSQVPPAVQPQHFGDGTRLSIL.

This chain uses TRBV19 with TRBJ2-7; 7 bases are shared with TRBD1. There are 15 residues in the CDR3. The germline V gene has CDR1 LNHDA and CDR2 SQIVND (reference sequence). The J segment lost 0 bases and the V segment lost 7 bases, leaving 9 bases of the junction unmatched. Written as DNA, the CDR3 is TGTGCCAGTACCCCCGGGGCAGGGGGCTCCTACGAGCAGTACTTC. Translating gives CASTPGAGGSYEQYF.

This clonotype was counted only a few times. This may stem from a read error, because a much larger clone lies one nucleotide away. V gene TRBV6-5 combines with J gene TRBJ2-2; possible D gene TRBD2, 6 bases. V shed 4 bases and J shed 7 bases, with 16 bases lying between them. Germline CDR1 MNHEY, CDR2 SVGAGI. This CDR3 comprises 15 residues. Written as DNA, the CDR3 is TGTGCCAGCAGTTGGGGACGGGGGACGAGCGGGGAGCTGTTTTTT. Translation gives CASSWGRGTSGELFF.

This clonotype is judged medium-sized. The gene calls are TRBV27 and TRBJ2-1, with 11 positions matching TRBD2. The ends lost 5 bases at V and 6 bases at J; junction bases unmatched: 6. The CDR3 spans 15 residues. CDR1 and CDR2 from the germline V gene are MNHEY and SMNVEV (reference sequence). Here the CDR3 reads CASSPLAGAFNEQFF. In DNA form, the CDR3 reads TGTGCCAGCAGTCCACTAGCGGGGGCCTTCAATGAGCAGTTCTTC.

This clonotype showed up many times. The J gene is TRBJ2-2, the V gene TRBV27; D might be TRBD1 (5 bases). The germline CDR1 and CDR2 sequences are MNHEY and SMNVEV (reference sequence). The CDR3 contains 13 residues. V shed 6 bases and J shed 4 bases, with 9 bases lying between them. CDR3 nucleotide sequence: TGTGCCAGCAGACCTGGGGCCACCGGGGAGCTGTTTTTT. This encodes CASRPGATGELFF.

This clonotype is medium-sized. This sequence joins TRBV30 and TRBJ1-5, with no clear D. Germline values: CDR1 GTSNPN, CDR2 SVGIG (reference sequence). Trimming left V 1 base short and J 7 bases short, with 8 bases between. CDR3 length: 12 amino acids. This CDR3 reads CAWSEKGQPQHF. CDR3 DNA sequence: TGTGCCTGGAGTGAAAAAGGACAGCCCCAGCATTTT.

This clonotype was detected a few times. The CDR3 here is CASSLGINEQFF. DNA for the CDR3: TGTGCCAGTAGTCTGGGCATCAATGAGCAGTTCTTC. The rearrangement uses TRBV19 and TRBJ2-1; D remains ambiguous. V was trimmed by 5 bases and J by 6 bases, leaving 8 bases between them. CDR3 length equals 12 residues. Germline CDR1 and CDR2: LNHDA and SQIVND (reference sequence). Full variable domain (rest looked up from reference TRBV19 and TRBJ2-1): DGGITQSPKYLFRKEGQNVTLSCEQNLNHDAMYWYRQDPGQGLRLIYYSQIVNDFQKGDIAEGYSVSREKKESFPLTVTSAQKNPTAFYLCASSLGINEQFFGPGTRLTVL.

This clonotype is labeled medium-sized. The rearrangement uses TRBV9 and TRBJ1-3; no reliable D call. From germline, CDR1 is SGDLS and CDR2 YYNGEE. This CDR3 has 13 amino acids. V was trimmed by 3 bases and J by 4 bases, leaving 8 bases between them. Written as DNA, the CDR3 is TGTGCCAGCAGCGCGAAAGAAGGAAACACCATATATTTT. Amino acids: CASSAKEGNTIYF. The full variable domain, with the rest looked up from reference TRBV9 and TRBJ1-3, is DSGVTQTPKHLITATGQRVTLRCSPRSGDLSVYWYQQSLDQGLQFLIQYYNGEERAKGNILERFSAQQFPDLHSELNLSSLELGDSALYFCASSAKEGNTIYFGEGSWLTVV.

The V and J genes are TRBV7-7 and TRBJ2-1; 8 bases agree with TRBD1. V lost 5 bases, J lost 8 bases, and 8 bases stayed unmatched. The CDR3 runs 14 residues. Germline V lookup: CDR1 SSHAT, CDR2 FNYEAQ (reference sequence). This CDR3 reads CASSRNRGEDEQFF. For the CDR3, the DNA is TGTGCCAGCAGCCGTAACAGGGGGGAGGATGAGCAGTTCTTC. The variable domain in full, with the rest retrieved from reference TRBV7-7 and TRBJ2-1, is GAGVSQSPRYKVTKRGQDVTLRCDPISSHATLYWYQQALGQGPEFLTYFNYEAQPDKSGLPSDRFSAERPEGSISTLTIQRTEQRDSAMYRCASSRNRGEDEQFFGPGTRLTVL.